The 26 T cell receptor beta chains below all came from one sample that was sequenced in a study of blood T cell repertoires in COVID-19. The protocol was immunoSEQ multiplex PCR, while the TCRdb copy is restricted to in-frame clones and leaves out a portion. Of some 250,000 clones detected, 75% to 90% appear once; the ten largest clones hold around 11%. The sequenced sample was peripheral blood. The receptors come from a woman aged 60-75 years with active or convalescent COVID-19.

The CDR3 protein is CASSLQGLNYGYTF. The CDR3 DNA reads TGTGCCAGCAGCCTACAGGGGCTTAACTATGGCTACACCTTC. The chain joins TRBV3-1 (or the pseudogene TRBV3-2) to TRBJ1-2; 7 nucleotides match TRBD1. The CDR3 extends over 14 amino acids. J was trimmed by 1 base and V by 4 bases; bases with no gene match: 3. The germline CDR1 and CDR2 sequences are LGHDT and YNNKEL (reference sequence).

The rearrangement links TRBV14 to TRBJ2-1, with TRBD2 matching over 8 bases. The CDR3 runs 15 residues. CDR1 SGHDN and CDR2 FVKESK come from the germline V gene. V dropped 4 bases and J dropped 5; count of bases not matched to a gene: 7. The CDR3: CASSLPGGNHNEQFF. CDR3 bases: TGTGCCAGCAGCCTCCCGGGGGGGAACCACAATGAGCAGTTCTTC.

This clone was detected a few times. CDR3 amino acids: CASSEQGTQPQHF. In nucleotides, the CDR3 is TGCGCCAGCAGTGAACAGGGGACTCAGCCCCAGCATTTT. The chain is built from TRBV10-2 and TRBJ1-5; 7 bases map to TRBD1. The CDR3 runs 13 residues. V was clipped by 3 bases and J by 6 bases; unmatched bases: 2. CDR1 WSHSY and CDR2 SAAADI come from the germline V gene.

The J gene is TRBJ1-3, the V gene TRBV7-2; D is undetermined. The CDR3 length is 14 residues. V dropped 5 bases and J dropped 0 bases, with 8 bases sitting between them. CDR1 is SGHTA, CDR2 FQGNSA, per germline. This CDR3 reads CASSHRFSGNTIYF. In DNA form, the CDR3 reads TGTGCCAGCAGCCACAGATTCTCTGGAAACACCATATATTTT.

With regard to this clone: This same CDR3 is encoded by further DNA sequences in the sample. V is TRBV14 and J is TRBJ2-1; D is possibly TRBD2 (6 bases). The CDR3 is 15 residues long. CDR1 SGHDN and CDR2 FVKESK come from the germline V gene. V lost 1 base, J lost 2 bases, and 9 bases lay in between. The CDR3 sequence is CASSQGGGAYNEQFF. The CDR3 region has the DNA TGTGCCAGCAGCCAAGGTGGAGGGGCCTACAATGAGCAGTTCTTC. Combining the CDR3 with reference TRBV14 and TRBJ2-1 gives the whole variable domain EAGVTQFPSHSVIEKGQTVTLRCDPISGHDNLYWYRRVMGKEIKFLLHFVKESKQDESGMPNNRFLAERTGGTYSTLKVQPAELEDSGVYFCASSQGGGAYNEQFFGPGTRLTVL.

This clone was seen only a few times. The genes are TRBV4-2 and TRBJ2-5, with TRBD2 matching over 7 bases. The length of the CDR3 is 16 residues. Germline CDR1 reads LGHNA; CDR2 reads YNFKEQ. V dropped 0 bases and J dropped 4; count of bases not matched to a gene: 8. This chain's CDR3 is CASSQDLGGGGETQYF. DNA of the CDR3: TGTGCCAGCAGCCAAGATCTGGGGGGGGGTGGAGAGACCCAGTACTTC.

The V gene is TRBV12-3 or TRBV12-4, the J gene TRBJ1-1; D is possibly TRBD1 (5 bases). V was shortened by 5 bases and J by 4 bases, with 11 bases between the two germline ends. The CDR3 spans 13 residues. The CDR3 DNA reads as TGTGCCAGCAGTCCCTACAGGACCACTGAAGCTTTCTTT. Translation gives CASSPYRTTEAFF.

V is TRBV5-1 and J is TRBJ2-3; possibly TRBD1 for D (6 bases). Trimming left V 4 bases short and J 1 base short, with 10 bases between. Germline-derived CDR1 and CDR2 are SGHRS and YFSETQ. The CDR3 has 14 residues. This CDR3 is CASSPRQGTDTQYF. Written as DNA, the CDR3 is TGCGCCAGCAGCCCACGACAGGGCACAGATACGCAGTATTTT.

This clone was recorded at least ten times. The chain couples TRBV4-3 to TRBJ1-6; the match to TRBD1 covers 7 bases. V trimming: 0 bases; J trimming: 9 bases; junction bases outside the gene matches: 5. CDR1 LGHNA and CDR2 YSLEER come from the germline V gene. CDR3 length: 15 residues. CDR3 bases: TGCGCCAGCAGCCAAGAATCAGGGGGGCGTTCACCCCTCCACTTT. Residues: CASSQESGGRSPLHF.

This clone is a singleton in its sample. The chain couples TRBV7-8 to TRBJ1-1, with 8 bases lining up with TRBD1. The CDR3 consists of 15 residues. CDR1 SGHVS and CDR2 FQNEAQ come from the germline V gene. J was trimmed by 0 bases and V by 0 bases; bases with no gene match: 0. Here the CDR3 reads CASSLAGQVNTEAFF. The CDR3 DNA reads as TGTGCCAGCAGCTTAGCGGGACAGGTGAACACTGAAGCTTTCTTT. Filled out from reference TRBV7-8 and TRBJ1-1, the complete variable domain reads GAGVSQSPRYKVAKRGQDVALRCDPISGHVSLFWYQQALGQGPEFLTYFQNEAQLDKSGLPSDRFFAERPEGSVSTLKIQRTQQEDSAVYLCASSLAGQVNTEAFFGQGTRLTVV.

The CDR3 spells CASSPDRGRADEKLFF. CDR3 in DNA: TGCGCCAGCAGCCCGGACAGGGGGCGGGCGGATGAAAAACTGTTTTTT. The V gene is TRBV4-1, the J gene TRBJ1-4; 11 nucleotides agree with TRBD1. Trimming at V came to 4 bases and at J to 6 bases, leaving 7 bases not matched to a gene. Germline V gives CDR1 MGHRA, CDR2 YSYEKL. CDR3 size: 16 residues.

V is TRBV5-8 and J is TRBJ2-2, with 7 bases identical to TRBD1. V was clipped by 2 bases and J by 4 bases; unmatched bases: 8. Looked up from germline, CDR1 is SGHTS and CDR2 is YDEGEE. The CDR3 is 16 residues long. The CDR3 spells CASSFRQGRGTGELFF. The CDR3 bases are TGTGCCAGCAGCTTCCGACAGGGACGCGGCACCGGGGAGCTGTTTTTT.

This clone has only a few counts. The V and J genes are TRBV7-9 and TRBJ1-1; 10 nucleotides match TRBD1. V gave up 5 bases and J gave up 3 bases; unmatched junction bases: 9. The CDR3 spans 16 residues. Germline V gene sequence: CDR1 SEHNR, CDR2 FQNEAQ (reference sequence). The CDR3 reads CASSPRQGARDTEAFF. For the CDR3, the DNA is TGTGCCAGCAGCCCGAGACAGGGGGCGAGGGACACTGAAGCTTTCTTT.

V is TRBV5-4 and J is TRBJ2-5, with D possibly matching TRBD1 (5 bases). Trimming left V 2 bases short and J 4 bases short, with 12 bases between. The CDR3 length is 14 residues. Germline V CDR1 and CDR2: SGHNT, YYREEE (reference sequence). The CDR3 sequence: CASSLRQYPETQYF. The CDR3 DNA follows: TGTGCCAGCAGCTTACGACAGTACCCAGAGACCCAGTACTTC.

Notes on this clone: This may be a read error: a much more frequent sequence differs by one nucleotide. V usage is TRBV6-2 or TRBV6-3 and J usage is TRBJ2-7; unclear D gene. Between the trimmed V and J ends, which lost 2 bases and 2 bases, there was a span of 4 bases. The CDR3 runs to 12 residues. Germline CDR1 and CDR2: MNHEY and SVGEGT. Written as DNA, the CDR3 is TGTGCCAGCAGTTACGGCCCCTACGAGCAGTACTTC. It encodes CASSYGPYEQYF.

This sequence joins TRBV7-9 and TRBJ1-1; D might be TRBD1 (6 bases). The CDR3 is 15 residues long. Germline assignment: CDR1 SEHNR and CDR2 FQNEAQ (reference sequence). Trimming removed 3 bases at V and 4 bases at J, with 15 bases between. CDR3 region: CASSLGGAGGTEAFF. CDR3 DNA: TGTGCCAGCAGCTTGGGGGGGGCTGGTGGCACTGAAGCTTTCTTT. The complete variable domain, with remaining parts taken from reference TRBV7-9 and TRBJ1-1, reads DTGVSQNPRHKITKRGQNVTFRCDPISEHNRLYWYRQTLGQGPEFLTYFQNEAQLEKSRLLSDRFSAERPKGSFSTLEIQRTEQGDSAMYLCASSLGGAGGTEAFFGQGTRLTVV.

J is TRBJ1-1 and V is TRBV6-2 or TRBV6-3; the D gene is possibly TRBD1 (6 bases). CDR3 length equals 13 residues. Between the trimmed V and J ends, which lost 5 bases and 1 base, there was a span of 8 bases. Looked up from germline, CDR1 is MNHEY and CDR2 is SVGEGT. The CDR3 here is CASSQGKNTEAFF. CDR3 in DNA: TGTGCCAGCAGTCAGGGGAAGAACACTGAAGCTTTCTTT.

The chain combines TRBV6-4 with TRBJ2-2; 8 nucleotides align to TRBD1. Unmatched junction bases numbered 0, after V lost 0 bases and J lost 0 bases. The CDR3 spans 16 residues. Germline V CDR1 and CDR2: MRHNA, SNTAGT. CDR3 nucleotides: TGTGCCAGCAGTGACTCGACAGGGGCGAACACCGGGGAGCTGTTTTTT. Translated: CASSDSTGANTGELFF.

In this sample, this clone turned up many times. The chain has TRBV6-1 and TRBJ1-1; D is unresolved. Germline V gene lookup returns CDR1 MNHNS and CDR2 SASEGT. V dropped 1 base and J dropped 1 base, with 7 bases sitting between them. The CDR3 runs to 14 residues. For the CDR3, the DNA is TGTGCCAGCAGTGAAGTGTTCAGGAACACTGAAGCTTTCTTT. Translated: CASSEVFRNTEAFF.

The chain couples TRBV30 to TRBJ1-1; 12 nucleotides match TRBD1. The CDR3 runs to 16 residues. The germline V gene encodes CDR1 GTSNPN and CDR2 SVGIG (reference sequence). After removal of 7 bases from V and 4 bases from J, the junction contained 13 bases not matched to a gene. This CDR3 reads CAYSSGTGGAGTEAFF. CDR3 sequence (DNA): TGTGCCTATTCGTCCGGGACAGGGGGCGCGGGCACTGAAGCTTTCTTT. Filled out from reference TRBV30 and TRBJ1-1, the complete variable domain reads SQTIHQWPATLVQPVGSPLSLECTVEGTSNPNLYWYRQAAGRGLQLLFYSVGIGQISSEVPQNLSASRPQDRQFILSSKKLLLSDSGFYLCAYSSGTGGAGTEAFFGQGTRLTVV.

This chain links TRBV7-9 with TRBJ1-3, with D possibly being TRBD1 (6 bases). V lost 5 bases to trimming and J lost 2 bases, with 10 bases between them. The germline V gene has CDR1 SEHNR and CDR2 FQNEAQ (reference sequence). The CDR3 has 14 residues. The CDR3 region has the DNA TGTGCCAGCAGCCCACAGGGAGCTGGAAACACCATATATTTT. This translates into CASSPQGAGNTIYF.

V is TRBV6-5 and J is TRBJ2-3, with 10 nucleotides matching TRBD1. V trimming: 5 bases; J trimming: 3 bases; junction bases outside the gene matches: 5. The CDR3 sequence is 15 residues long. The germline V gene has CDR1 MNHEY and CDR2 SVGAGI. CDR3 protein: CASSRQGAGTDTQYF. CDR3 sequence (DNA): TGTGCCAGCAGTCGACAGGGGGCCGGGACAGATACGCAGTATTTT.

This clone was found many times. The chain uses TRBV4-1 and TRBJ1-1; 10 bases fit TRBD1. The germline gives CDR1 MGHRA, CDR2 YSYEKL. V was clipped by 4 bases and J by 6 bases; unmatched bases: 11. This CDR3 spans 16 amino acids. The CDR3 DNA is TGCGCCAGCAGCCCACGACAGGGGGCGAATATCCCTGAAGCTTTCTTT. Its translation: CASSPRQGANIPEAFF.

V gene TRBV5-1 combines with J gene TRBJ1-2, with 7 bases matching TRBD1. V shed 0 bases and J 3 bases; nucleotides not matched to a gene: 5. The CDR3 has 15 amino acids. Germline CDR1 and CDR2: SGHRS and YFSETQ. The DNA for the CDR3 is TGCGCCAGCAGCTTGGGATCCGGGACAGACTATGGCTACACCTTC. This gives the protein CASSLGSGTDYGYTF.

The chain combines TRBV5-1 with TRBJ1-1, with D perhaps matching TRBD1 (5 bases). V was clipped by 1 base and J by 4 bases, with 11 bases between them. CDR1 is SGHRS, CDR2 YFSETQ, per germline. There are 14 residues in the CDR3. CDR3: CASSLPGTSTEAFF. Written as DNA, the CDR3 is TGCGCCAGCAGCTTGCCAGGGACTAGCACTGAAGCTTTCTTT.

The J gene is TRBJ1-4, the V gene TRBV5-6, with D unresolved. The CDR3 covers 15 residues. Germline loops: CDR1 SGHDT, CDR2 YYEEEE. V was cut by 0 bases and J by 1 base, with 7 bases left in between. CDR3 coding DNA: TGTGCCAGCAGCTTGGTGGCAGGAACTAATGAAAAACTGTTTTTT. The encoded protein is CASSLVAGTNEKLFF.